The 18 T cell receptor beta chains presented below share a single source sample, sequenced in a study of human T cells and chemical hapten exposure. In TCRdb, the RACE reads were re-called with MiXCR into one record per CDR3 protein. The repertoire includes about 82,000 distinct CDR3 sequences, around 8.7% of them detected once, and approximately 1.4% sits in the top ten. Time point denoted: healthy volunteer bleed at 6 weeks. Extraction of total RNA was performed on unfractionated whole blood. Sequencing used whole blood. These receptors were taken from a male donor in good health. Some clones in this sample may be carry-over from other donors' samples.

The genes are TRBV12-3 or TRBV12-4 and TRBJ1-2; 9 nucleotides agree with TRBD1. After removal of 5 bases from V and 2 bases from J, the junction contained 6 bases not matched to a gene. The CDR3 is 15 amino acids. The CDR3 here is CASSPGTGHNYGYTF. CDR3 DNA: TGTGCCAGCAGTCCGGGGACAGGGCACAACTATGGCTACACCTTC.

A few counts support this clonotype. The chain joins TRBV11-2 to TRBJ2-5; a possible D gene is TRBD2 (5 bases). Germline values: CDR1 SGHAT, CDR2 FQNNGV. The CDR3 loop spans 14 amino acids. V shed 5 bases and J shed 3 bases, with 13 bases lying between them. The CDR3 is CASSQDWEKETQYF. DNA for the CDR3: TGTGCCAGCAGCCAGGACTGGGAAAAAGAGACCCAGTACTTC. The full variable domain, rest sourced from reference TRBV11-2 and TRBJ2-5, is EAGVAQSPRYKIIEKRQSVAFWCNPISGHATLYWYQQILGQGPKLLIQFQNNGVVDDSQLPKDRFSAERLKGVDSTLKIQPAKLEDSAVYLCASSQDWEKETQYFGPGTRLLVL.

This clonotype has only a few counts. The chain joins TRBV15 to TRBJ1-5, with D possibly TRBD1 on 5 matching bases. Looked up from germline, CDR1 is LNHNV and CDR2 is YYDKDF (reference sequence). The ends were cut back, 4 bases at V and 7 bases at J, with 14 bases in the middle. The CDR3 is 14 amino acids. CDR3 residues: CATSMTGGEQPQHF. The CDR3 DNA follows: TGTGCCACCAGCATGACTGGGGGAGAGCAGCCCCAGCATTTT.

In this sample, this clonotype turned up many times. The V and J genes are TRBV6-6 and TRBJ1-4; possible D gene TRBD1, 5 bases. CDR1 and CDR2 (germline): MNHNY, SVGAGI (reference sequence). CDR3 size: 14 residues. Trimming removed 7 bases at V and 8 bases at J, with 17 bases between. CDR3 residues: CASTYRQGAEKLFF. Written as DNA, the CDR3 is TGTGCCAGCACCTATAGGCAGGGAGCCGAAAAACTGTTTTTT.

The chain uses TRBV12-5 and TRBJ2-5; a weak D match, TRBD1 (5 bases). This CDR3 is 15 amino acids long. Trimming shortened V by 7 bases and J by 1 base, and 16 bases separated the two germline ends. The V gene's germline CDR1 is LGHNT and CDR2 FRNRAP. The CDR3 reads CASVTDGQFQETQYF. The CDR3 coding sequence is TGTGCTAGTGTGACGGACGGACAATTCCAAGAGACCCAGTACTTC.

This clonotype was counted a few times. The CDR3 region is CASRPGRRDYEQYF. The CDR3 bases are TGTGCCAGCAGACCGGGACGGAGGGACTACGAGCAGTACTTC. The genes are TRBV6-6 and TRBJ2-7; weak D call: TRBD2 (6 bases). The CDR3 contains 14 residues. V was cut by 6 bases and J by 3 bases, with 15 bases left in between. Germline lookup yields CDR1 MNHNY and CDR2 SVGAGI (reference sequence).

The rearrangement links TRBV29-1 to TRBJ2-7, with 7 bases that match TRBD1. V lost 4 bases and J lost 2; bases outside the gene matches: 8. Germline V gene data show CDR1 as SQVTM and CDR2 as ANQGSEA. The CDR3 is 14 residues long. CDR3 DNA: TGCAGCGTTGGAATCGACAGGGACCCCTACGAGCAGTACTTC. This codes for CSVGIDRDPYEQYF.

This clonotype was counted only a few times. The chain links TRBV29-1 to TRBJ2-7; either TRBD1 or TRBD2 may fit D (5 bases each). V lost 5 bases, J lost 2 bases, and 16 bases lay in between. The CDR3 runs 14 residues. Germline V lookup: CDR1 SQVTM, CDR2 ANQGSEA. The DNA of the CDR3 is TGCAGCGTTCTGACCGGGACGGGAACCTACGAGCAGTACTTC. It codes for CSVLTGTGTYEQYF.

This clonotype appeared many times. The chain couples TRBV14 to TRBJ1-4; D uncertain. Trimming pared 8 bases from V and 5 bases from J, leaving 12 bases between. The germline CDR1 and CDR2 sequences are SGHDN and FVKESK. The CDR3 has 13 amino acids. The CDR3 DNA reads TGTGCCAGCGGACGAGCGCCGAATGAAAAACTGTTTTTT. As protein: CASGRAPNEKLFF.

This clonotype showed up many times. The gene calls are TRBV7-9 and TRBJ1-4; D unresolved. The CDR3 spans 16 residues. V shed 4 bases and J shed 0 bases, with 12 bases lying between them. Germline CDR1 SEHNR, CDR2 FQNEAQ (reference sequence). CDR3 DNA sequence: TGTGCCAGCAGCTACGGGCTGACTGCAACTAATGAAAAACTGTTTTTT. As protein: CASSYGLTATNEKLFF.

This clonotype was seen a handful of times. The chain joins TRBV7-6 to TRBJ2-1, with D possibly matching TRBD2 (5 bases). The CDR3 is 14 amino acids. Germline V lookup: CDR1 SGHVS, CDR2 FNYEAQ. Between the trimmed V and J ends, which lost 4 bases and 9 bases, there was a span of 16 bases. CDR3 DNA sequence: TGTGCCAGCAGCTCGATACCCGCTAGCAGTGAGCAGTTCTTC. The encoded protein is CASSSIPASSEQFF. Variable domain in full (rest from reference TRBV7-6 and TRBJ2-1): GAGVSQSPRYKVTKRGQDVALRCDPISGHVSLYWYRQALGQGPEFLTYFNYEAQQDKSGLPNDRFSAERPEGSISTLTIQRTEQRDSAMYRCASSSIPASSEQFFGPGTRLTVL.

This clonotype has only a few counts. This rearrangement joins TRBV12-3 or TRBV12-4 to TRBJ1-3; D ambiguous. The CDR3 sequence is 13 residues long. V lost 6 bases and J 0 bases, leaving 6 bases between the germline ends. The CDR3 sequence is CASSRISGNTIYF. CDR3 bases: TGTGCCAGCAGCCGCATCTCTGGAAACACCATATATTTT.

A few counts support this clonotype. V and J are TRBV18 and TRBJ2-7; D may be TRBD1 or TRBD2 (5 bases each). The V end lost 0 bases, the J end lost 5 bases, and 8 bases lay between the germline ends. In germline, CDR1 is KGHSH, CDR2 LQKENI. CDR3 length: 13 amino acids. The DNA of the CDR3 is TGTGCCAGCTCACCACCGAGGGGTCACGAGCAGTACTTC. This codes for CASSPPRGHEQYF.

This clonotype was counted ten times or more. This chain uses TRBV27 with TRBJ1-5, with D perhaps matching TRBD1 (5 bases). V was cut by 0 bases and J by 4 bases, with 7 bases left in between. Germline CDR1 reads MNHEY; CDR2 reads SMNVEV (reference sequence). The CDR3 has 14 residues. DNA of the CDR3: TGTGCCAGCAGTTTATCAGGGACGAATCAGCCCCAGCATTTT. Residues: CASSLSGTNQPQHF.

The sample holds many counts of this clonotype. The CDR3 DNA is TGTGCCAGCAGCTCACTCCTTAGCGGGCAAGGGTACAATGAGCAGTTCTTC. This codes for CASSSLLSGQGYNEQFF. V gene TRBV12-3 or TRBV12-4 combines with J gene TRBJ2-1; the match to TRBD2 covers 7 bases. The trim removed 6 bases at V and 4 bases at J, leaving 15 bases unmatched. The length of the CDR3 is 17 residues.

The chain recombines TRBV2 with TRBJ1-5, with 8 bases that match TRBD1. Germline V gene data show CDR1 as SNHLY and CDR2 as FYNNEI. The CDR3 runs to 16 residues. The ends lost 4 bases at V and 1 base at J; junction bases unmatched: 6. CDR3 nucleotide sequence: TGTGCCAGCAGTGCCCGGGACAGGAGAAGCAATCAGCCCCAGCATTTT. Its translation: CASSARDRRSNQPQHF.

The table lists this clonotype with a few counts. The chain is built from TRBV20-1 and TRBJ2-7; TRBD1 matches at 8 bases. This CDR3 is built from 12 residues. CDR1 is DFQATT, CDR2 SNEGSKA, per germline (reference sequence). V shed 6 bases, J shed 4 bases, and the junction held 5 bases outside the gene matches. CDR3 in amino acids: CSARTGYYEQYF. CDR3 sequence (DNA): TGCAGTGCCCGGACAGGGTATTACGAGCAGTACTTC.

This clonotype was counted only a few times. The chain uses TRBV12-3 or TRBV12-4 and TRBJ2-3, with 7 bases matching TRBD1. Germline trimming cut 6 bases from V and 1 base from J; bases unmatched to any gene: 4. CDR3 length: 14 residues. The CDR3 is CASSQGQRTDTQYF. The CDR3 coding sequence is TGTGCCAGCAGCCAGGGACAGCGCACAGATACGCAGTATTTT.